Following are 7 T cell receptor beta chains from one sample sequenced in a study of patients and donors after allogeneic stem cell transplantation. In TCRdb, the RT-PCR reads were re-called with MiXCR into one record per CDR3 protein. The data contain about a million distinct CDR3 sequences, under 20% of them singletons. Input material: blood, either unsorted or a sorted T cell fraction (not recorded which). All receptors come from a human donor who was either an allogeneic HSCT recipient or a stem cell or donor lymphocyte infusion donor (not recorded which). It is not recorded whose cells these are; they may come from a transplant donor.

About this clonotype itself: The conserved phenylalanine or tryptophan normally closing the CDR3 is absent here, so this likely arose from a read error. The chain couples TRBV6-4 to TRBJ2-1; no reliable D call. Germline assignment: CDR1 MRHNA and CDR2 SNTAGT. The CDR3 is 16 amino acids. Trimming took off 0 bases at V and 6 bases at J, with 15 bases between the two ends. The DNA for the CDR3 is TGTGCCAGCAGTGACTCGTACAAGGAAAGGGTCAATGAGCAGTTCATC. Protein: CASSDSYKERVNEQFI.

This clonotype was seen only a few times. The chain has TRBV12-3 or TRBV12-4 and TRBJ1-6, with D maybe TRBD1 (6 bases). The CDR3 is made up of 14 amino acids. Trimming cost V 6 bases and J 7 bases, with 13 bases left between them. This CDR3 is CASRKQGGNSPLHF. DNA of the CDR3: TGTGCCAGCAGAAAACAGGGTGGGAATTCACCCCTCCACTTT.

This clonotype showed up just a few times. The V gene is TRBV7-2, the J gene TRBJ2-3, with D tentatively TRBD1 (6 bases). This CDR3 is 15 amino acids long. V gave up 1 base and J gave up 6 bases, with 14 bases separating them. Germline loops: CDR1 SGHTA, CDR2 FQGNSA. For the CDR3, the DNA is TGTGCCAGCAGCTTAGGAGGCTGGGGGCAGGATACGCAGTATTTT. This codes for CASSLGGWGQDTQYF. Full variable domain (remainder filled in from reference TRBV7-2 and TRBJ2-3): GAGVSQSPSNKVTEKGKDVELRCDPISGHTALYWYRQSLGQGLEFLIYFQGNSAPDKSGLPSDRFSAERTGGSVSTLTIQRTQQEDSAVYLCASSLGGWGQDTQYFGPGTRLTVL.

This clonotype has a handful of counts. The rearrangement joins TRBV20-1 to TRBJ1-2; 10 bases are a match to TRBD1. V trimming: 6 bases; J trimming: 4 bases; junction bases outside the gene matches: 8. CDR3 length: 14 residues. Germline CDR1 is DFQATT and CDR2 is SNEGSKA (reference sequence). In DNA form, the CDR3 reads TGCAGTGCATTTAGACAGGGGGCGATCTATGGCTACACCTTC. Its translation: CSAFRQGAIYGYTF.

The chain is built from TRBV9 and TRBJ2-5; 9 nucleotides line up with TRBD2. V shed 4 bases, J shed 1 base, and the junction held 8 bases outside the gene matches. The CDR3 extends over 16 amino acids. Germline V gene sequence: CDR1 SGDLS, CDR2 YYNGEE. The DNA for the CDR3 is TGTGCCAGCAGCTCACGTAGCGGGAGATCCCAAGAGACCCAGTACTTC. It codes for CASSSRSGRSQETQYF.

There are a few counts of this clonotype. The V and J genes are TRBV12-3 or TRBV12-4 and TRBJ1-2, with 7 bases aligning to TRBD1. The trim removed 7 bases at V and 3 bases at J, leaving 8 bases unmatched. The CDR3 loop spans 14 amino acids. CDR3 protein: CASNTDRDHYGYTF. The CDR3 DNA is TGTGCCAGCAATACCGACAGGGACCACTATGGCTACACCTTC.

This chain uses TRBV2 with TRBJ2-5; TRBD2 matches at 11 bases. The CDR3 spans 16 residues. Germline V gene data show CDR1 as SNHLY and CDR2 as FYNNEI. V shed 6 bases and J 3 bases; nucleotides not matched to a gene: 9. The CDR3 loop is CASRPGPGLAEETQYF. The CDR3, as DNA: TGTGCCAGCAGACCCGGACCGGGACTAGCGGAAGAGACCCAGTACTTC.